A single sample gave rise to the 5 T cell receptor beta chains below, sequenced in a study of T cells expressing NK-cell markers. One entry per CDR3 protein, without DNA, is what TCRdb gives after re-calling the 5' RACE reads. This sample's clone table lists over 200,000 distinct CDR3 sequences. Sequenced sample: blood T cells: a sorted CD56 or NKG2C T cell subset, CD4+ or CD8+ T cells, or bulk PBMC T cells (not recorded which). These receptors originate from a man aged 18 to 29 in good health.

The CDR3 loop is CATSRGDRVPANYGYTF. V is TRBV15 and J is TRBJ1-2; checking the TCRdb D call of TRBD1 is not possible without DNA. Germline-derived CDR1 and CDR2 are LNHNV and YYDKDF (reference sequence). This CDR3 has 17 residues. Variable domain in full (rest from reference TRBV15 and TRBJ1-2): DAMVIQNPRYQVTQFGKPVTLSCSQTLNHNVMYWYQQKSSQAPKLLFHYYDKDFNNEADTPDNFQSRRPNTSFCFLDIRSPGLGDTAMYLCATSRGDRVPANYGYTFGSGTRLTVV.

The chain recombines TRBV28 with TRBJ2-1; the D gene TCRdb calls, TRBD2, cannot be checked with no DNA. The V gene's germline CDR1 is MDHEN and CDR2 SYDVKM. The CDR3 extends over 15 amino acids. CDR3: CASSFSGLVYNEQFF.

The chain combines TRBV6-6 with TRBJ2-7; TCRdb gives TRBD1 as the D gene, but with no DNA this cannot be confirmed. The germline CDR1 and CDR2 sequences are MNHNY and SVGAGI (reference sequence). CDR3 length equals 13 residues. The CDR3 spells CASKETGGYEQYF.

The chain couples TRBV7-3 to TRBJ1-5. The germline V gene encodes CDR1 SGHTA and CDR2 FQGTGA. CDR3 length: 14 amino acids. CDR3: CASRTLSGNQPQHF.

The chain carries TRBV20-1 and TRBJ2-3; no DNA is available, so the TRBD1 call from TCRdb remains unchecked. The length of the CDR3 is 15 residues. CDR1 and CDR2 from the germline V gene are DFQATT and SNEGSKA (reference sequence). The CDR3 protein is CSARDYYLGGVTQYF.